The sequence of this TCR beta chain was determined in a study of metastatic and nonmetastatic thyroid tumors (dated by TCRdb to the early 2020s). For the study in its entirety: The researchers compared repertoires between peripheral blood samples and tumor or nodule tissue samples from patients with malignant or benign thyroid disease.

What the research found in general, with its limitations: TCR beta diversity was reported as significantly higher in malignant tumors than in benign nodules, in both blood and tumor samples.

This clone was counted ten times or more. No cognate antigen has been identified for it. No base-level quality is on record; no much larger clone is a single base apart. No patient had received any treatment before thyroid surgery. Using T-cell receptor beta sequencing, the study looked back at clinical samples from patients collected from the early 2010s to the late 2010s. Libraries were made using PCR. Sequenced using an Illumina HiSeq 4000. High-throughput sequencing was used to profile the TCR beta-chain CDR3 region of every patient. The paper's processing steps were these. Drawing on CDR3 differences between clinicopathological groups, the researchers built a classifier meant to tell apart patients with distant-metastatic papillary thyroid cancer. Repertoire diversity was assessed with the Shannon index, and tumor-blood repertoire similarity with the Morisita-Horn index. Starting from the raw public reads, TCRdb applied fastp trimming at Q25, assembled clones with MiXCR and retained in-frame beta chains. For this entry, the V and J calls and clone size follow TCRdb and not the study's own pipeline. The sample table lists approximately 15,000 clones, roughly a quarter of them with a count of one. The ten top clones hold 8.4% of the sample.

The trim is 0 bases for V and 4 bases for J, with a gap of 15 bases between the germline ends. Reading the germline V gene gives CDR1 KGHDR and CDR2 SFDVKD. Inclusive of the bounding cysteine and phenylalanine, the CDR3 is 17 residues long. Only the CDR3 part of the read is kept: 51 bases, read in frame from the first base. The chain employs TRBV24-1 and TRBJ2-1, with TRBD1 as a weak D call on 5 bases. The sequenced sample consisted of tumor tissue. This TCR was sampled from a female donor with papillary thyroid cancer or a benign thyroid nodule (not recorded which). Some clones in this sample may be carry-over from other donors' samples. The CDR3 protein is CATSDLGPQGRYNEQFF. Here is the DNA: TGTGCCACCAGTGATTTGGGGCCGCAGGGCCGTTACAATGAGCAGTTCTTC.